What follows is one T cell receptor (beta chain) and its context. Data came from immunoSEQ multiplex PCR; TCRdb stores just in-frame clones and leaves some out. The sample has about 18,000 clones; 82% are singletons. The V end lost 7 bases, the J end lost 1 base, and 6 bases lay between the germline ends. The CDR3 contains 11 residues. The germline CDR1 and CDR2 sequences are DFQATT and SNEGSKA (reference sequence). These data are taken from a study of Tregs in tolerant kidney transplant recipients. The specimen sequenced was Tregs from blood. V and J are TRBV20-1 and TRBJ2-3; D unclear. The sequence derives from a human donor in good health. In DNA, the CDR3 is TGCAGTGTGCAGGGCACAGATACGCAGTATTTT. Translated: CSVQGTDTQYF.